This TCR beta chain derives from a study of blood T cell repertoires in COVID-19. Overall study context: Samples of COVID-19 (acute and convalescent) were obtained from the United States, Italy and Spain. In each case, the material was cDNA or gDNA derived from T cells, B-cell-depleted T cells, or PBMCs.

In the original processing: Amplification with reference gene primers provided the estimates of nucleated cell counts. The method was immunoSEQ multiplex PCR; TCRdb's version includes in-frame clones alone and lacks a portion of them. The V and J calls and clone size were taken over from that table, and D and trimming were inferred from the DNA. Among more than 85,000 clones listed, over 65% were seen once. Germline CDR1 is KGHDR and CDR2 is SFDVKD. V was trimmed by 0 bases and J by 1 base, leaving 8 bases between them. The CDR3 loop spans 15 amino acids. The clonotype was recovered from a woman aged 55-69 years with acute or convalescent COVID-19. V gene TRBV24-1 combines with J gene TRBJ1-1, with unresolved D. Sequencing was done on a sample of peripheral blood. The CDR3 sequence: CATSDLLGWNTEAFF. CDR3 nucleotides: TGTGCCACCAGTGATTTGCTCGGGTGGAACACTGAAGCTTTCTTT.